Presented here are 24 T cell receptor beta chains from one specimen sequenced in a study of control samples from healthy donors and cancer patients. The table came from immunoSEQ multiplex PCR; TCRdb's copy has only in-frame clones and leaves some out. Of about 54,000 clones listed, around 97% are singletons. Material for sequencing was blood. The receptors here all came from a woman in her 30s in good health.

The chain links TRBV5-1 to TRBJ2-1, with unresolved D. This CDR3 has 12 amino acids. The V end lost 4 bases, the J end lost 6 bases, and 8 bases lay between the germline ends. The germline CDR1 and CDR2 sequences are SGHRS and YFSETQ. The CDR3 nucleotides read TGCGCCAGCAGCCCCCAATTCAATGAGCAGTTCTTC. Protein sequence: CASSPQFNEQFF.

The gene calls are TRBV12-3 or TRBV12-4 and TRBJ2-7; 7 bases map to TRBD1. This CDR3 spans 13 amino acids. V was clipped by 3 bases and J by 3 bases; unmatched bases: 2. Here the CDR3 DNA reads TGTGCCAGCAGTTTTGGGACAGACTACGAGCAGTACTTC. Residues: CASSFGTDYEQYF.

The chain joins TRBV5-8 to TRBJ2-3; D may be TRBD2 (6 bases). Trimming removed 7 bases at V and 7 bases at J, with 28 bases between. CDR3 length equals 17 residues. CDR1 and CDR2 from the germline V gene are SGHTS and YDEGEE. The CDR3 DNA reads TGTGCCAGCTGGCGGCCGGGAGAAGCAATTGGGAGGAATACGCAGTATTTT. It is translated as CASWRPGEAIGRNTQYF.

The rearrangement joins TRBV28 to TRBJ2-7; D possibly corresponds to TRBD1 (6 bases). Germline V CDR1 and CDR2: MDHEN, SYDVKM. This CDR3 is built from 15 residues. The V end lost 2 bases, the J end lost 0 bases, and 11 bases lay between the germline ends. CDR3 bases: TGTGCCAGCAGTTTAGTGGGACACGTCTCCTACGAGCAGTACTTC. Amino acids: CASSLVGHVSYEQYF.

The chain has TRBV19 and TRBJ1-2; D gene unclear. The ends were cut back, 8 bases at V and 3 bases at J, with 10 bases in the middle. This CDR3 is built from 12 residues. In germline, CDR1 is LNHDA, CDR2 SQIVND (reference sequence). The CDR3: CASVDGDYGYTF. The CDR3 bases are TGTGCCAGTGTGGACGGTGACTATGGCTACACCTTC. Full variable domain (remainder filled in from reference TRBV19 and TRBJ1-2): DGGITQSPKYLFRKEGQNVTLSCEQNLNHDAMYWYRQDPGQGLRLIYYSQIVNDFQKGDIAEGYSVSREKKESFPLTVTSAQKNPTAFYLCASVDGDYGYTFGSGTRLTVV.

The chain couples TRBV19 to TRBJ1-4; D gene unclear. The CDR3 is made up of 13 amino acids. The V gene lost 9 bases and the J gene lost 11 bases, with 19 bases spanning the gap. Per germline, CDR1 LNHDA and CDR2 SQIVND (reference sequence). CDR3 protein: CASLEVAAWKLFF. The CDR3 DNA sequence: TGTGCCAGCCTTGAGGTTGCGGCCTGGAAACTGTTTTTT.

The chain is built from TRBV10-1 and TRBJ2-5; D unclear. Germline values: CDR1 WNHNN, CDR2 SYGVQD (reference sequence). V lost 6 bases and J 1 base, leaving 12 bases between the germline ends. The CDR3 loop spans 14 amino acids. The CDR3 DNA sequence: TGCGCCAGCAGCGCCGGGCACACCCAAGAGACCCAGTACTTC. It codes for CASSAGHTQETQYF.

This CDR3 is CATSRDLSSNQPQHF. CDR3 in DNA: TGTGCCACCAGCCGGGACCTCTCGAGCAATCAGCCCCAGCATTTT. This chain connects TRBV15 to TRBJ1-5, with a tentative D call TRBD1 (5 bases). Between the trimmed V and J ends, which lost 5 bases and 1 base, there was a span of 12 bases. The CDR3 extends over 15 amino acids. Germline V gene sequence: CDR1 LNHNV, CDR2 YYDKDF (reference sequence).

This clone has just one count. This chain connects TRBV7-9 to TRBJ1-6; D is possibly TRBD1 (5 bases). CDR1 and CDR2 (germline): SEHNR, FQNEAQ (reference sequence). The CDR3 covers 15 residues. The V end was cut by 3 bases, the J end by 7 bases, with 13 bases between. CDR3 in DNA: TGTGCCAGCAGCTTCCTTGGTGAGGGGAATTCACCCCTCCACTTT. This codes for CASSFLGEGNSPLHF. The whole variable domain, remainder taken from reference TRBV7-9 and TRBJ1-6, is DTGVSQNPRHKITKRGQNVTFRCDPISEHNRLYWYRQTLGQGPEFLTYFQNEAQLEKSRLLSDRFSAERPKGSFSTLEIQRTEQGDSAMYLCASSFLGEGNSPLHFGNGTRLTVT.

CDR3: CASSEGGISNQPQHF. In DNA, the CDR3 is TGTGCCAGTAGTGAAGGGGGCATAAGCAATCAGCCCCAGCATTTT. The gene calls are TRBV19 and TRBJ1-5; TRBD1 matches at 7 bases. This CDR3 spans 15 amino acids. With 5 bases clipped from V and 1 base from J, the junction kept 5 bases outside the gene matches. Germline lookup yields CDR1 LNHDA and CDR2 SQIVND (reference sequence).

This chain joins TRBV7-3 and TRBJ2-5; 8 bases fit TRBD2. Trimming at V came to 3 bases and at J to 4 bases, leaving 7 bases not matched to a gene. Germline V gene data show CDR1 as SGHTA and CDR2 as FQGTGA. This CDR3 region has 15 residues. CDR3 nucleotides: TGTGCCAGCAGCTTTGGGACTAGTGGGTCAGAGACCCAGTACTTC. Protein: CASSFGTSGSETQYF.

The chain combines TRBV5-8 with TRBJ2-3; D unclear. The CDR3 contains 14 residues. V lost 0 bases, J lost 1 base, and 6 bases lay in between. Germline V gene sequence: CDR1 SGHTS, CDR2 YDEGEE. The CDR3 DNA sequence: TGTGCCAGCAGCTTGGGTGTCGGCACAGATACGCAGTATTTT. Amino acid sequence: CASSLGVGTDTQYF.

The rearrangement joins TRBV6-5 to TRBJ1-1; D uncertain. The CDR3 consists of 15 residues. The V end was cut by 0 bases, the J end by 0 bases, with 8 bases between. Germline V gene lookup returns CDR1 MNHEY and CDR2 SVGAGI. CDR3 bases: TGTGCCAGCAGTTACTCGGGCACCATGAACACTGAAGCTTTCTTT. Protein product: CASSYSGTMNTEAFF.

This chain uses TRBV5-6 with TRBJ2-6, with TRBD1 identical over 8 bases. The CDR3 runs to 18 residues. Per the germline V gene, CDR1 is SGHDT and CDR2 is YYEEEE. V was clipped by 4 bases and J by 0 bases; unmatched bases: 9. The CDR3: CASSGRQGPISGANVLTF. The CDR3 nucleotides read TGTGCCAGCAGCGGCCGACAGGGGCCAATCTCTGGGGCCAACGTCCTGACTTTC.

The rearrangement links TRBV19 to TRBJ1-1, with D unclear. The V gene lost 6 bases and the J gene lost 4 bases, with 12 bases spanning the gap. CDR3 length equals 13 residues. The germline gives CDR1 LNHDA, CDR2 SQIVND (reference sequence). CDR3 in amino acids: CASSSGVGTEAFF. The CDR3 coding sequence is TGTGCCAGTAGCTCCGGGGTCGGCACTGAAGCTTTCTTT.

The chain recombines TRBV28 with TRBJ1-1, with no clear D. The CDR3 is 11 amino acids. V gave up 6 bases and J gave up 6 bases, with 8 bases separating them. Looked up from germline, CDR1 is MDHEN and CDR2 is SYDVKM. CDR3 DNA: TGTGCCAGCAGCGCTTGGTCTGAAGCTTTCTTT. This encodes CASSAWSEAFF. Together with reference TRBV28 and TRBJ1-1, the CDR3 gives the full variable domain: DVKVTQSSRYLVKRTGEKVFLECVQDMDHENMFWYRQDPGLGLRLIYFSYDVKMKEKGDIPEGYSVSREKKERFSLILESASTNQTSMYLCASSAWSEAFFGQGTRLTVV.

The J gene is TRBJ1-2, the V gene TRBV19; 7 positions agree with TRBD1. CDR3 length equals 15 residues. Germline-derived CDR1 and CDR2 are LNHDA and SQIVND (reference sequence). V lost 7 bases and J lost 2; bases outside the gene matches: 10. In DNA, the CDR3 is TGTGCCAGTATCTCGAGTAGGGACAGCAACTATGGCTACACCTTC. This sequence encodes CASISSRDSNYGYTF.

The V and J genes are TRBV12-3 or TRBV12-4 and TRBJ2-7, with 7 bases that match TRBD2. V was pared by 3 bases and J by 3 bases, with 2 bases of the junction left unmatched. The CDR3 length is 13 residues. This CDR3 is CASSFGTNYEQYF. CDR3 DNA: TGTGCCAGCAGTTTCGGGACTAACTACGAGCAGTACTTC.

This chain links TRBV29-1 with TRBJ1-2; D unclear. Trimming left V 5 bases short and J 4 bases short, with 14 bases between. The CDR3 is 13 amino acids. Germline V gives CDR1 SQVTM, CDR2 ANQGSEA. In DNA form, the CDR3 reads TGCAGCGTTTTACCGACGGAGACCTATGGCTACACCTTC. This sequence encodes CSVLPTETYGYTF.

The chain employs TRBV9 and TRBJ2-2; D not certain. Germline CDR1 is SGDLS and CDR2 is YYNGEE. V gave up 0 bases and J gave up 7 bases, with 7 bases separating them. The CDR3 covers 13 residues. CDR3 nucleotides: TGTGCCAGCAGCGTAGATGGTATCGGGGAGCTGTTTTTT. It translates to CASSVDGIGELFF.

The chain links TRBV10-3 to TRBJ2-1, with 8 bases lining up with TRBD1. The CDR3 has 15 residues. CDR1 is ENHRY and CDR2 is SYGVKD in the germline V gene. The V and J ends lost 4 bases and 4 bases, in that order; junction bases with no gene match: 6. CDR3 bases: TGTGCCATCAGTGGACAGGGGTTGGGATACAATGAGCAGTTCTTC. Its protein product is CAISGQGLGYNEQFF.

The chain combines TRBV12-3 or TRBV12-4 with TRBJ1-1; a weak D match, TRBD1 (5 bases). Trimming removed 7 bases at V and 6 bases at J, with 15 bases between. CDR3 length: 13 amino acids. CDR3 nucleotide sequence: TGTGCCAGCAACTCAGGGCTTGAGGCTGAAGCTTTCTTT. Translation gives CASNSGLEAEAFF.

Only one count was recorded for this clone. The chain joins TRBV7-8 to TRBJ2-1; 8 bases map to TRBD2. Germline values: CDR1 SGHVS, CDR2 FQNEAQ. J lost 2 bases, V lost 6 bases, and 9 bases had no gene match. The CDR3 is 16 amino acids. CDR3 sequence: CASSYRLAPPYNEQFF. The CDR3 nucleotides read TGTGCCAGCAGTTACAGACTAGCGCCACCCTACAATGAGCAGTTCTTC.

The CDR3 sequence is CASSLMGGLAGGFYNEQFF. CDR3 in DNA: TGTGCCAGCAGCTTAATGGGGGGACTAGCGGGAGGCTTTTACAATGAGCAGTTCTTC. V and J are TRBV7-6 and TRBJ2-1; 15 bases match TRBD2. CDR1 is SGHVS, CDR2 FNYEAQ, per germline. This CDR3 is built from 19 residues. Trimming removed 2 bases from V and 4 bases from J; junction bases left unmatched: 9.